This T cell receptor beta chain was obtained from a study of T cells after yellow fever vaccination (dated by TCRdb to the late 2010s). Some background on the complete study: Libraries from fractions with low cell numbers were prepared with the SMART-Seq v4 Ultra Low Input RNA kit. Blood samples were taken at several timepoints before and after primary and secondary immunization, and bulk PBMC replicates and cell subsets were isolated. Bulk TCR alpha and beta repertoires were sequenced longitudinally to track T-cell clones before and after primary and booster YFV17D yellow fever vaccination. Two healthy male donors, one aged 18 to 29 and one aged 30 to 40 years, were included in the cohort. What the study reported, not specific to this receptor: FACS-sorted repertoires could contain abundant contaminating clonotypes from the bulk population, so computational filtering was required. Most clones expanded after primary vaccination (96% of CD4 and roughly 90% of CD8) were re-detected after the booster, suggesting that broad memory maintenance occurred. A small share of clonotypes occurred in both CD4 and CD8 compartments, likely arising from convergent recombination. Compared with the primary T-cell response, the secondary T-cell response was faster but weaker, reaching its peak on day 5 rather than on day 15. Because only a couple of donors were included in the study, the extent to which the findings can be generalized is limited.

Taken with the paper, the label for treatment or condition translates to: live attenuated yellow fever vaccine strain. PBMCs were isolated from peripheral blood using a standard Ficoll-Paque protocol. Dynabeads CD4 and CD8 positive selection kits were used to isolate CD4 and CD8 T-cell fractions. TriZol was used to extract RNA from bulk PBMCs, CD4 and CD8 fractions, and dextramer-positive and dextramer-negative fractions. TCR cDNA was made using 5'RACE template switching, a step that added a universal primer site and unique molecular identifiers. Priming for cDNA synthesis came from both the TCR alpha and TCR beta constant segments. Library amplification used two PCR steps, and the second PCR step added sample barcodes and sequencing adapters. Sequencing of libraries was performed on Illumina HiSeq 2500 (2x100 bp) or NovaSeq (2x150 bp). Per the authors' processing: MIGEC was used to demultiplex reads and collapse the reads into UMI consensus sequences, and MiXCR was used for V(D)J alignment. Vaccine-responding clonotypes were defined with edgeR using replicate PBMC samples, requiring FDR below 0.01 and a log2 fold change above 5 up to day 15. Each bulk clonotype received a CD4 or CD8 identity based on whether the sequenced CD4 or CD8 repertoire contained that clonotype at higher abundance. The public reads were reanalyzed by TCRdb: fastp trimming at Q25, MiXCR alignment, in-frame beta chains only. Merged by CDR3 protein, the rows form single entries marked with the most common genes and DNA. For this entry, the V and J calls and clone size follow TCRdb and not the study's own pipeline. The sample records about 120,000 distinct CDR3 sequences, around 6.7% of which are singletons. The top ten constitute approximately 2.7% of the sample.

This clonotype was counted at least ten times. No cognate antigen has been identified for it. The sample holds no much larger clone one base away, and base qualities are not on file. CDR1 LNHNV and CDR2 YYDKDF were looked up in the germline V gene (reference sequence). The junction carries 12 bases between V and J, which are trimmed by 8 bases and 7 bases respectively. Its CDR3 holds 13 amino acids, cysteine through phenylalanine. The DNA shown is the 39-base CDR3, in frame from base 1. The material sequenced was CD4+ T cells sorted from PBMCs, taken about 49 days after the first yellow fever vaccination. The sequence was obtained from a young man who received the YFV17D yellow fever vaccine. The chain links TRBV15 with TRBJ1-6, with no reliable assignment of the D segment. Here the CDR3 is given as CATAGWINSPLHF. In nucleotide form, the sequence is TGTGCCACCGCCGGGTGGATCAATTCACCCCTCCACTTT.